The 20 T cell receptor beta chains presented below share a single source sample, sequenced in a study of T cell therapy after organ transplantation. Generated by immunoSEQ multiplex PCR, the TCRdb table keeps only in-frame clones and is missing some. This sample yields 15,000 to 20,000 clones, of which roughly four fifths are seen a single time; 7% to 10% belongs to the top ten. Their cognate antigens are unknown. Stated time point: 4-8 weeks after completion of therapy. The sample here was CD8+ T cells from blood, taken after autologous CMV-specific T cell therapy. These receptors came from a human patient who had received a solid organ transplant and had CMV disease. T cells may partly derive from the graft donor.

CDR3 in amino acids: CASSLAGTGFGNTIYF. The CDR3 DNA reads as TGCGCCAGCAGCTTGGCCGGAACAGGGTTTGGAAACACCATATATTTT. The V and J genes are TRBV5-1 and TRBJ1-3, with D possibly TRBD1 on 6 matching bases. The germline V gene has CDR1 SGHRS and CDR2 YFSETQ. V was trimmed by 0 bases and J by 3 bases, leaving 13 bases between them. This CDR3 comprises 16 residues.

CDR3 loop: CASSQGLAYSYEQYF. CDR3 nucleotides: TGTGCCAGCAGCCAAGGTCTAGCGTACTCCTACGAGCAGTACTTC. V usage is TRBV4-2 and J usage is TRBJ2-7; TRBD2 is a possible D gene (6 bases). Trimming left V 1 base short and J 0 bases short, with 10 bases between. The CDR3 has 15 amino acids. Germline CDR1 reads LGHNA; CDR2 reads YNFKEQ.

This clone was counted between two and nine times. This chain uses TRBV6-5 with TRBJ1-3; no reliable D call. Germline V gives CDR1 MNHEY, CDR2 SVGAGI. V lost 6 bases and J lost 8, with 11 bases in between. CDR3 length equals 12 residues. The CDR3 loop is CASRDGWHTIYF. CDR3 DNA sequence: TGTGCCAGCAGGGATGGTTGGCACACCATATATTTT.

This chain uses TRBV2 with TRBJ1-1; D remains unclear. The CDR3 runs to 16 residues. Germline V CDR1 and CDR2: SNHLY, FYNNEI. Trimming removed 3 bases at V and 1 base at J, with 15 bases between. CDR3 protein: CASSDWGGQPNTEAFF. In DNA form, the CDR3 reads TGTGCCAGCAGTGATTGGGGAGGGCAACCGAACACTGAAGCTTTCTTT.

The chain combines TRBV6-5 with TRBJ2-7, with TRBD2 identical over 8 bases. The CDR3 loop spans 13 amino acids. V dropped 7 bases and J dropped 7; count of bases not matched to a gene: 9. The germline V gene has CDR1 MNHEY and CDR2 SVGAGI. The CDR3, as DNA: TGTGCCAGCACCGGGGGGGCTCCTAGGGAGCAGTACTTC. Its translation: CASTGGAPREQYF.

J is TRBJ2-2 and V is TRBV7-8; 9 bases are a match to TRBD1. CDR3 size: 15 residues. The ends lost 5 bases at V and 5 bases at J; junction bases unmatched: 6. Germline V lookup: CDR1 SGHVS, CDR2 FQNEAQ. The CDR3 region is CASSARQGGTGELFF. In DNA, the CDR3 is TGTGCCAGCAGCGCCCGACAGGGGGGGACCGGGGAGCTGTTTTTT.

This chain uses TRBV29-1 with TRBJ1-2; perhaps TRBD1 as D (5 bases). The length of the CDR3 is 11 residues. The V and J ends lost 8 bases and 1 base respectively, with 8 bases between them. The germline CDR1 and CDR2 sequences are SQVTM and ANQGSEA. This chain's CDR3 is CSTTDNYGYTF. The CDR3 DNA is TGCAGCACGACAGATAACTATGGCTACACCTTC. The full variable domain, its missing parts supplied by reference TRBV29-1 and TRBJ1-2, is SAVISQKPSRDICQRGTSLTIQCQVDSQVTMMFWYRQQPGQSLTLIATANQGSEATYESGFVIDKFPISRPNLTFSTLTVSNMSPEDSSIYLCSTTDNYGYTFGSGTRLTVV.

The chain recombines TRBV30 with TRBJ2-1; 11 nucleotides agree with TRBD2. This CDR3 contains 16 residues. V trimming: 1 base; J trimming: 2 bases; junction bases outside the gene matches: 4. Germline-derived CDR1 and CDR2 are GTSNPN and SVGIG (reference sequence). The CDR3 loop is CAWSGISGRAYNEQFF. The CDR3 coding sequence is TGTGCCTGGAGTGGAATTAGCGGGAGGGCCTACAATGAGCAGTTCTTC.

This clone appeared a few times. The chain couples TRBV25-1 to TRBJ1-1, with a tentative D call TRBD1 (5 bases). Trimming removed 6 bases at V and 1 base at J, with 12 bases between. Germline V gene sequence: CDR1 MGHDK, CDR2 SYGVNS. The CDR3 runs 14 residues. In DNA, the CDR3 is TGTGCCAGCAGCCTTGCAGGGAGGAACACTGAAGCTTTCTTT. Protein sequence: CASSLAGRNTEAFF.

In its sample, this clone was seen once. The V gene is TRBV5-1, the J gene TRBJ2-3; no clear D gene. Germline values: CDR1 SGHRS, CDR2 YFSETQ. The V gene lost 0 bases and the J gene lost 0 bases, with 5 bases spanning the gap. The CDR3 runs 14 residues. The CDR3 loop reads CASSLETSTDTQYF. The CDR3 DNA reads as TGCGCCAGCAGCTTGGAGACTAGCACAGATACGCAGTATTTT. Looking up the rest from reference TRBV5-1 and TRBJ2-3 gives the full variable domain: KAGVTQTPRYLIKTRGQQVTLSCSPISGHRSVSWYQQTPGQGLQFLFEYFSETQRNKGNFPGRFSGRQFSNSRSEMNVSTLELGDSALYLCASSLETSTDTQYFGPGTRLTVL.

CDR3 in amino acids: CASSLGQVQETQYF. CDR3 bases: TGCGCCAGCAGCCTGGGACAAGTTCAAGAGACCCAGTACTTC. V gene TRBV5-1 combines with J gene TRBJ2-5; the D gene is possibly TRBD1 (6 bases). Trimming stripped 4 bases from V and 2 bases from J, with 12 bases between. The V gene's germline CDR1 is SGHRS and CDR2 YFSETQ. This CDR3 contains 14 residues.

This clone came up once. The rearrangement uses TRBV20-1 and TRBJ2-5, with D hard to call. Germline values: CDR1 DFQATT, CDR2 SNEGSKA (reference sequence). CDR3 size: 11 residues. V lost 5 bases and J 5 bases, leaving 9 bases between the germline ends. The CDR3 nucleotides read TGCAGTGCTCCTCGACGGGAGACCCAGTACTTC. It yields the protein CSAPRRETQYF.

CDR3 bases: TGTGCCAGCAGTCCGGGGACCAACTATGGCTACACCTTC. Translating gives CASSPGTNYGYTF. The gene calls are TRBV2 and TRBJ1-2, with D tentatively TRBD1 (5 bases). The germline CDR1 and CDR2 sequences are SNHLY and FYNNEI. The CDR3 covers 13 residues. V lost 5 bases and J 2 bases, leaving 9 bases between the germline ends.

The rearrangement links TRBV10-3 to TRBJ2-4; D is ambiguous. Germline-derived CDR1 and CDR2 are ENHRY and SYGVKD. V lost 7 bases and J lost 7, with 17 bases in between. The CDR3 runs 14 residues. The DNA for the CDR3 is TGTGCCATCAAGCCCGGTGACGGCGGTAACATTCAGTACTTC. Its protein is CAIKPGDGGNIQYF.

The V gene is TRBV19, the J gene TRBJ1-4, with D perhaps TRBD1 (5 bases). V was pared by 3 bases and J by 8 bases, with 16 bases between. This CDR3 spans 15 amino acids. From germline, CDR1 is LNHDA and CDR2 SQIVND (reference sequence). The DNA of the CDR3 is TGTGCCAGTAGTATTGGCAGGGAGGGCGGCGAAAAACTGTTTTTT. This translates into CASSIGREGGEKLFF.

This chain uses TRBV6-6 with TRBJ1-2; TRBD1 aligns across 7 bases. V dropped 4 bases and J dropped 6; count of bases not matched to a gene: 8. Germline CDR1 reads MNHNY; CDR2 reads SVGAGI (reference sequence). The CDR3 loop spans 14 amino acids. DNA for the CDR3: TGTGCCAGCAGTTCGGGACAGACAATTGATGGCTACACCTTC. Protein: CASSSGQTIDGYTF.

The chain links TRBV30 to TRBJ2-1; a weak D match, TRBD2 (6 bases). The CDR3 sequence is 18 residues long. Germline values: CDR1 GTSNPN, CDR2 SVGIG (reference sequence). Trimming took off 5 bases at V and 0 bases at J, with 23 bases between the two ends. CDR3 DNA sequence: TGTGCCTGGGTCCGGGACCCACTCTCGGGGGTCTCCTACAATGAGCAGTTCTTC. It translates to CAWVRDPLSGVSYNEQFF.

The rearrangement uses TRBV5-4 and TRBJ2-3; no firm D call. This CDR3 has 13 amino acids. CDR1 SGHNT and CDR2 YYREEE come from the germline V gene (reference sequence). V gave up 7 bases and J gave up 0 bases, with 9 bases separating them. The CDR3 reads CASRKTSTDTQYF. DNA for the CDR3: TGTGCCAGCCGAAAAACTAGCACAGATACGCAGTATTTT.

This rearrangement joins TRBV9 to TRBJ2-5; D may correspond to TRBD1 or TRBD2 (5 bases each). Germline-derived CDR1 and CDR2 are SGDLS and YYNGEE. The CDR3 extends over 16 amino acids. Trimming stripped 1 base from V and 5 bases from J, with 18 bases between. CDR3 nucleotides: TGTGCCAGCAGCGTACAGCCCCAGGGAGCCGGGGAGACCCAGTACTTC. Protein: CASSVQPQGAGETQYF.

The chain employs TRBV30 and TRBJ1-1; no firm D call. This CDR3 is built from 15 residues. Trimming stripped 3 bases from V and 0 bases from J, with 14 bases between. CDR1 is GTSNPN, CDR2 SVGIG, per germline (reference sequence). CDR3 nucleotides: TGTGCCTGGAGCCTATGGGGTGAGATGAACACTGAAGCTTTCTTT. Translating it yields CAWSLWGEMNTEAFF. Using reference TRBV30 and TRBJ1-1 for the parts outside the CDR3, the full variable domain is SQTIHQWPATLVQPVGSPLSLECTVEGTSNPNLYWYRQAAGRGLQLLFYSVGIGQISSEVPQNLSASRPQDRQFILSSKKLLLSDSGFYLCAWSLWGEMNTEAFFGQGTRLTVV.